The rows below give T cell receptor beta chains drawn from one sample of a study of early T cells in non-severe SARS-CoV-2 infection. TCRdb recomputed calls from the 5' RACE reads with MiXCR, one row per CDR3 protein. The profile shows around 45,000 distinct CDR3 sequences, around 6.8% of them singletons. Sequenced: whole blood. Receptors were obtained from an adult who was a healthcare worker with PCR-confirmed SARS-CoV-2 infection or an uninfected control (not recorded which). The CDR3 runs from the conserved cysteine through the conserved F or W. Fields, in order: V gene, D gene, CDR3 protein. A D gene is named only where the DNA matches it firmly.

TRBV7-2 | NA | CASTFDVNTGELFF
TRBV9 | NA | CASSPPSAASTDTQYF
TRBV7-9 | TRBD2 | CASTEDTGTMYNEQFF
TRBV24-1 | TRBD2 | CATSDAPMTAGGLTDTQYF
TRBV12-3/TRBV12-4 | NA | CASSPRGGVRASSPLHF
TRBV20-1 | TRBD1 | CSADRGHYSYEQYF
TRBV20-1 | NA | CSASTVDRYEQYF
TRBV4-3 | TRBD2 | CASSQSSGGARTDTQYF
TRBV5-4 | NA | CASSLDGHTQYF
TRBV3-1 | NA | CASSLQGWITEAFF
TRBV6-5 | NA | CASSYSEGATNEKLFF
TRBV20-1 | NA | CSAWSQGHEKLFF
TRBV9 | NA | CASSVGAGMNIEAFF
TRBV7-2 | TRBD2 | CASSLHGLAVSSYNEQFF
TRBV7-9 | NA | CASSFYSDNEQFF
TRBV6-6 | NA | CATSPQGTDTQYF
TRBV24-1 | NA | CATSVTQGLSTDTQYF